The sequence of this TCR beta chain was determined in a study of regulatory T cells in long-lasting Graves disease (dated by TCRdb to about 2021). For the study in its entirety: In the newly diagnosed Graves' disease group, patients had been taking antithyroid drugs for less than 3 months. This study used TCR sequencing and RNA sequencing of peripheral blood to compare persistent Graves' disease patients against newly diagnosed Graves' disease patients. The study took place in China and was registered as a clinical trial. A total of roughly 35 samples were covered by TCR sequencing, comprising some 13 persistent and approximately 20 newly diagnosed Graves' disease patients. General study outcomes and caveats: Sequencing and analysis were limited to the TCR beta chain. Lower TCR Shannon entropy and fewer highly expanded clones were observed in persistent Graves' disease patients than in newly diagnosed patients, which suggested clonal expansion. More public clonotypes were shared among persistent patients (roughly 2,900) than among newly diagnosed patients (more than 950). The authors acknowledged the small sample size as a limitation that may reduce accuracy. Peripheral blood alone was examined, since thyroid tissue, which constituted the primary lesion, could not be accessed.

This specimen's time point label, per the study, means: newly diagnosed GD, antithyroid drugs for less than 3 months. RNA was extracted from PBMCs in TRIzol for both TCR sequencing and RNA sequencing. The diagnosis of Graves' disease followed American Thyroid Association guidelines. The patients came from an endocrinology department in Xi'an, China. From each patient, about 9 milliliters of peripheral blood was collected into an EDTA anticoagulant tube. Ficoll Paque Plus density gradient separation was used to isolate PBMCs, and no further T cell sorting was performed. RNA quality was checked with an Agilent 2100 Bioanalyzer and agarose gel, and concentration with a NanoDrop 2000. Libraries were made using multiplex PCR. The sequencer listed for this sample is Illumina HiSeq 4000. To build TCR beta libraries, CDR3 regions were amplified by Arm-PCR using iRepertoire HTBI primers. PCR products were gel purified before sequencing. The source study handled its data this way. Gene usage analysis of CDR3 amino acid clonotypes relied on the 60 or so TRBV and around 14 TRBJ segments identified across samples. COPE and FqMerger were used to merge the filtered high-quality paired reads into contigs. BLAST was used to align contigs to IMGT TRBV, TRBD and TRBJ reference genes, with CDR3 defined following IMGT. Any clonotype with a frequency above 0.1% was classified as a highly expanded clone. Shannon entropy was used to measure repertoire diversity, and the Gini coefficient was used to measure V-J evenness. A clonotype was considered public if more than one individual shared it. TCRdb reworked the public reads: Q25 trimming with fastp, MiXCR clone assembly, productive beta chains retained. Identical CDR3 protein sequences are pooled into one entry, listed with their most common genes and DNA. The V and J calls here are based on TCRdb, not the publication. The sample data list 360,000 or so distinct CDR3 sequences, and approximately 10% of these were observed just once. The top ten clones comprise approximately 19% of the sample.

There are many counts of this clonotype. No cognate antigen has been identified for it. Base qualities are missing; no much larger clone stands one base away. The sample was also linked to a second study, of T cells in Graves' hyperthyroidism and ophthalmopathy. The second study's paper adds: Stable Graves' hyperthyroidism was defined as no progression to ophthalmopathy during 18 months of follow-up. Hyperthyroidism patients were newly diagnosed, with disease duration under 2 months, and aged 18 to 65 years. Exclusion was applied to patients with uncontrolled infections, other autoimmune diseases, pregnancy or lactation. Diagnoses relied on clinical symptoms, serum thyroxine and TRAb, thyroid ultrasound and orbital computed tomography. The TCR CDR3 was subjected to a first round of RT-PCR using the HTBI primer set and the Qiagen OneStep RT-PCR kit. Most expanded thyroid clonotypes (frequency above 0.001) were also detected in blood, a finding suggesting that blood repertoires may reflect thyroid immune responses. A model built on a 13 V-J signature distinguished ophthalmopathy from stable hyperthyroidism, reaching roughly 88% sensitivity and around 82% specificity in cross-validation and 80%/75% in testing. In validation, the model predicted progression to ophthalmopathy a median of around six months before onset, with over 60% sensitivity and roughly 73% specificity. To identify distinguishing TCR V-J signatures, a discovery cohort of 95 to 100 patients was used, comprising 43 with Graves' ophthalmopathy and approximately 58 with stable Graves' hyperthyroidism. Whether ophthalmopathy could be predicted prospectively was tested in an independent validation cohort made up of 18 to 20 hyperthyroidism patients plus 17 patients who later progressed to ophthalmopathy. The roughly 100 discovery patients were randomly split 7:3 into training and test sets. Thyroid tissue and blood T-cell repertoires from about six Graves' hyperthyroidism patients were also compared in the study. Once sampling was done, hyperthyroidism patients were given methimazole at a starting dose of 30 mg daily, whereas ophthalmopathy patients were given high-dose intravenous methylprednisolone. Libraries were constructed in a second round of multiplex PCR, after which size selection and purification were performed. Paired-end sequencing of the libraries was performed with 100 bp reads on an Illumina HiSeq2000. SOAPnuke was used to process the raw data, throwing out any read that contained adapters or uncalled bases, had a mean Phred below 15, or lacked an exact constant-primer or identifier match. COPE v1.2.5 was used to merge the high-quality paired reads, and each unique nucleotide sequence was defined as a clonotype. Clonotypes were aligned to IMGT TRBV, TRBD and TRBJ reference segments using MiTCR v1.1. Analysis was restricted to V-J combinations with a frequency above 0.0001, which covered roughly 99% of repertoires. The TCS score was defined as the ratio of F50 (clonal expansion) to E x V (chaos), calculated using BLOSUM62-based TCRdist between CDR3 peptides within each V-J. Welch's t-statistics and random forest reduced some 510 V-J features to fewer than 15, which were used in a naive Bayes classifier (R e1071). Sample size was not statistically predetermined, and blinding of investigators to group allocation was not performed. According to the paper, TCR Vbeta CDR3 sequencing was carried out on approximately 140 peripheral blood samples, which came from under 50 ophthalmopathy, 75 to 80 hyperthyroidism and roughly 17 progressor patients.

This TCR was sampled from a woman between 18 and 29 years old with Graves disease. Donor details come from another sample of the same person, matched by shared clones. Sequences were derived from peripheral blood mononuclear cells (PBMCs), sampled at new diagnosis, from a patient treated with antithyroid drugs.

The CDR3 region reads CASSPTSPNTEAFF. The DNA sequence reads TGTGCCAGCTCACCAACGTCACCGAACACTGAAGCTTTCTTT. The rearranged chain carries TRBV18 and TRBJ1-1; the D gene assignment is ambiguous. For CDR1 and CDR2, the germline V gene lists KGHSH and LQKENI. From the cysteine up to the phenylalanine, the CDR3 has a length of 14 residues. Only the CDR3 portion is preserved as DNA: 42 bases, with reading frame beginning at the first base. A distance of 8 bases separates the germline ends of V and J, which lose 2 bases and 1 base respectively.